The rows below give T cell receptor beta chains drawn from one sample of a study of OX40 agonist ivuxolimab in advanced cancers. Generated by immunoSEQ multiplex PCR, the TCRdb table keeps only in-frame clones and is missing some. Of about 79,000 clones in the sample, approximately 88% are singletons; the top ten hold roughly 4.5%. The input for sequencing was CD4+ or CD8+ T cells sorted from blood, taken in a trial of the OX40 agonist ivuxolimab. Receptors were obtained from an adult with an advanced solid tumor such as melanoma, head and neck, liver or kidney cancer. CDR3s include the opening cysteine and the closing phenylalanine or tryptophan. The D gene is left open where the match is weak. Clone size is given for some rows only: seen once, a few or many times, or a class if the clone is expanded.

j_gene,v_gene,abundance,d_gene,CDR3nt,CDR3aa
TRBJ1-5,TRBV5-4,NA,NA,TGTGCCAGCAGCCAAGATTCGGGAGGGACAAGGCAGCCCCAGCATTTT,CASSQDSGGTRQPQHF
TRBJ2-7,TRBV5-1,once,TRBD2,TGCGCCAGCACCTTGACTAGCGGGAGCTACGAGCAGTACTTC,CASTLTSGSYEQYF
TRBJ2-1,TRBV7-8,NA,TRBD2,TGTGCCAGCAGCCGGACTAGCGGGTATCAATACAATGAGCAGTTCTTC,CASSRTSGYQYNEQFF
TRBJ2-7,TRBV18,few,NA,TGTGCCAGCTCAACTGAATACAACGAGCAGTACTTC,CASSTEYNEQYF
TRBJ2-5,TRBV18,NA,TRBD2,TGTGCCAGCTCTGGGACTACCCAGGAGATCCAGTACTTC,CASSGTTQEIQYF
TRBJ2-3,TRBV12-5,NA,NA,TGTGCTAGTGGTTTGGATAGAGATACGCAGTATTTT,CASGLDRDTQYF
TRBJ2-3,TRBV18,NA,NA,TGTGCCAGCCCGCCTTTGGGCGCCATAAGCACAGATACGCAGTATTTT,CASPPLGAISTDTQYF
TRBJ1-2,TRBV28,few,TRBD1,TGTGCCAGCAGTTTAGGGGGCGGGCAGGGGGCGCGAGGCTACACCTTC,CASSLGGGQGARGYTF
TRBJ2-6,TRBV11-3,NA,NA,TGTGCCAGCAGCTTAGATGGGTCTGGGGCCAACGTCCTGACTTTC,CASSLDGSGANVLTF
TRBJ1-6,TRBV7-9,few,TRBD1,TGTGCCAGCAGCTTAGTTGCCGGGACAGGCCTTAGTCCCCTCCACTTT,CASSLVAGTGLSPLHF